The count of the clone carrying this T cell receptor beta chain is one. Its antigen is as yet unknown. When around 9 days of culture had elapsed, CD4+ T cells were isolated. The data belong to a study of vaccination effects on CD4 cells after COVID-19. Between the trimmed V and J ends, which lost 2 bases and 5 bases, there was a span of 13 bases. Germline V gene lookup returns CDR1 MNHEY and CDR2 SVGEGT. The CDR3 runs to 15 residues. Assay: immunoSEQ multiplex PCR; the TCRdb copy retains only in-frame clones and omits some. There are 50,000 to 70,000 clones in the sample; about 69% occur only once, and under 30% lies in the top ten.

This TCR was recovered from a human donor who had a prior SARS-CoV-2 infection. The sample consisted of CD4+ T cells from PBMCs cultured without peptide, taken before COVID-19 vaccination. The genes are TRBV6-2 or TRBV6-3 and TRBJ2-1; D is possibly TRBD2 (6 bases). CDR3 nucleotides: TGTGCCAGCAGTTACGGAGGGGCGCCCCACAATGAGCAGTTCTTC. This sequence encodes CASSYGGAPHNEQFF.